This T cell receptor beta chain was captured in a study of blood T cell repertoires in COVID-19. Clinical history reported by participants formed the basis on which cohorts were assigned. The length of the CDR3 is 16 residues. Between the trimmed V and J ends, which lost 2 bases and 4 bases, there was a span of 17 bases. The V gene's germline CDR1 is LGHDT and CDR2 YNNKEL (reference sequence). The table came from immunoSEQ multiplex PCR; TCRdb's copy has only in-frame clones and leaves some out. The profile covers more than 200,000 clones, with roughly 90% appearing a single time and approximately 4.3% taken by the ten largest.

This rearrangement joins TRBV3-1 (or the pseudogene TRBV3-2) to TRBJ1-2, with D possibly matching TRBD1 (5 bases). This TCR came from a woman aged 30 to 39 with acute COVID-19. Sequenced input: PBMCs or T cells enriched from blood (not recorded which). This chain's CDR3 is CASSQWPVDGGYGYTF. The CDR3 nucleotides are TGTGCCAGCAGCCAATGGCCGGTAGACGGGGGCTATGGCTACACCTTC.